The rows below give T cell receptor beta chains drawn from one sample of a study of OX40 agonist ivuxolimab in advanced cancers. This table comes from immunoSEQ multiplex PCR, and its TCRdb copy is limited to in-frame clones, with some not included. The sample consists of around 45,000 clones, 80% to 90% of them appearing once. The input for sequencing was CD4+ or CD8+ T cells sorted from blood, taken in a trial of the OX40 agonist ivuxolimab. The receptors here all came from an adult with an advanced solid tumor such as melanoma, head and neck, liver or kidney cancer. Both conserved end residues are part of each CDR3. The D gene is left open where the match is weak. Clone size appears in some rows only: once, few, many, or a class for an expanded clone.

V	D	length	size	J	DNA	CDR3
TRBV7-2	TRBD1	13	few	TRBJ1-2	TGTGCCAGCAGCTTGGACAGGGGCAATGGCTACACCTTC	CASSLDRGNGYTF
TRBV4-2	-	14	-	TRBJ1-2	TGTGCCAGCAGCCAAGATCAGGATGTAAATGGCTACACCTTC	CASSQDQDVNGYTF
TRBV19	-	14	few	TRBJ2-1	TGTGCCAGTAGTTTGGACGTCAGGGGTAATGAGCAGTTCTTC	CASSLDVRGNEQFF
TRBV5-4	-	13	-	TRBJ2-7	TGTGCCAGCAGCCCGGGACACAACTACGAGCAGTACTTC	CASSPGHNYEQYF
TRBV7-9	-	16	-	TRBJ2-1	TGTGCCAGCAGCGCCAAAATGGGGGCAGGGTACAATGAGCAGTTCTTC	CASSAKMGAGYNEQFF
TRBV10-3	-	14	-	TRBJ2-7	TGTGCCATCAACGCGGCAGGGTGGAGCGACGAGCAGTACTTC	CAINAAGWSDEQYF
TRBV7-2	TRBD1	15	-	TRBJ1-2	TGTGCCAGCAGCTTTCCCGGGACAGGGGTTTGGCGCTACACCTTC	CASSFPGTGVWRYTF
TRBV27	-	13	-	TRBJ1-5	TGTGCCAGCAGTTTTGGAGGGGACCCGGCCCAGCATTTT	CASSFGGDPAQHF
TRBV19	TRBD1	19	-	TRBJ2-3	TGTGCCAGTAGCTCCGGGACAGGGTTTTTTGGACTTCTCACAGATACGCAGTATTTT	CASSSGTGFFGLLTDTQYF
TRBV19	TRBD1	16	-	TRBJ1-5	TGTGCCACCTCCAGGACAGCCGGGACAGTCTATCAGCCCCAGCATTTT	CATSRTAGTVYQPQHF
TRBV5-1	TRBD1	17	-	TRBJ2-6	TGCGCCAGCGTCGGGACAGGGGAATTTGCTGGGGCCAACGTCCTGACTTTC	CASVGTGEFAGANVLTF
TRBV12-5	-	11	-	TRBJ2-2	TGTGCTAGTGGTTTAACCGGGGAGCTGTTTTTT	CASGLTGELFF
TRBV5-4	TRBD2	12	-	TRBJ2-2	TGTGCCAGTAGCGGGGCCACCGGGGAGCTGTTTTTT	CASSGATGELFF
TRBV10-3	-	13	-	TRBJ2-5	TGTGCCATCAGCCCTAGTCAGGGGGGGACCCAGTACTTC	CAISPSQGGTQYF
TRBV7-2	TRBD1	14	-	TRBJ2-7	TGTGCCAGCAGCTCCCGGACAGGATCCTACGAGCAGTACTTC	CASSSRTGSYEQYF
TRBV7-3	-	11	few	TRBJ1-1	TGTGCCAGCAGCTTAAGGAAGGAAGCTTTCTTT	CASSLRKEAFF
TRBV7-9	-	13	-	TRBJ2-1	TGTGCCAGCAGCTTCGGGAGTCAGATTGAGCAGTTCTTC	CASSFGSQIEQFF
TRBV7-9	-	13	-	TRBJ1-5	TGTGCCAGCAGCTTAGCGGGGGGCAAGCCCCAGCATTTT	CASSLAGGKPQHF
TRBV7-2	TRBD1	16	few	TRBJ2-7	TGTGCCAGCAGCGGACGTCCGGGACAGGGGGTGGATGAGCAGTACTTC	CASSGRPGQGVDEQYF
TRBV6-1	-	16	-	TRBJ1-5	TGTGCCAGCAGTGACAACTATTCAGGGTACGATCAGCCCCAGCATTTT	CASSDNYSGYDQPQHF
TRBV9	TRBD1	16	-	TRBJ1-2	TGTGCCAGCAGCGTAATCCCGGGACAGGGAAACTATGGCTACACCTTC	CASSVIPGQGNYGYTF
TRBV15	TRBD1	16	-	TRBJ1-1	TGTGCCACCAGCAGAGGGACAGGGGTTGGGAACACTGAAGCTTTCTTT	CATSRGTGVGNTEAFF
TRBV5-1	TRBD1	16	-	TRBJ2-7	TGCGCCAGCAGCGGCTCAGGGACAGGGGCTGACCACGAGCAGTACTTC	CASSGSGTGADHEQYF
TRBV6-4	-	13	-	TRBJ2-7	TGTGCCAGCAGTTACTCGAAAGGGGTCGAGCAGTACTTC	CASSYSKGVEQYF
TRBV6-1	TRBD1	17	-	TRBJ2-1	TGTGCCAGCGGTGGGTGGTCGGGACAGGGTACCTACAATGAGCAGTTCTTC	CASGGWSGQGTYNEQFF
TRBV5-1	-	14	-	TRBJ1-3	TGCGCCAGCAGCTTAGGCAGCTCTGGAAACACCATATATTTT	CASSLGSSGNTIYF
TRBV5-1	TRBD2	22	-	TRBJ2-1	TGCGCCAGCAGCTTGTCTGGGACTAGCGGGAGCCTATCCCCCAGCTCCTACAATGAGCAGTTCTTC	CASSLSGTSGSLSPSSYNEQFF
TRBV12-5	-	15	-	TRBJ1-3	TGTGCTAGCGCCTACGGGGGGACCTCGGGAAACACCATATATTTT	CASAYGGTSGNTIYF
TRBV29-1	-	12	-	TRBJ1-1	TGCAGCGTTAATTCCTTCGGGGCTGAAGCTTTCTTT	CSVNSFGAEAFF
TRBV9	TRBD1	14	medium-sized	TRBJ2-1	TGTGCCAGCAGCTTGAGGACAGGGTGGAATGAGCAGTTCTTC	CASSLRTGWNEQFF
TRBV2	TRBD1	19	-	TRBJ1-1	TGTGCCAGCAGCCCTACCCGACAGGGGGCCGCTGTGGTTAAGCCTGAAGCTTTCTTT	CASSPTRQGAAVVKPEAFF
TRBV5-1	TRBD1	14	-	TRBJ1-1	TGCGCCAGCAGCGGCGGACAGGGGGCGGGGGAAGCTTTCTTT	CASSGGQGAGEAFF
TRBV27	-	15	-	TRBJ2-1	TGTGCCAGCAGTCGGGGCGAAAGCTCCTACAATGAGCAGTTCTTC	CASSRGESSYNEQFF
TRBV12-5	-	13	-	TRBJ2-1	TGTGCTAGTGGTTTGGGAAGTGGCTTTAGGCAGTTCTTC	CASGLGSGFRQFF
TRBV2	TRBD1	14	-	TRBJ1-5	TGTGCCAGCACTCCGGACAGGAGGGCTCAGCCCCAGCATTTT	CASTPDRRAQPQHF
TRBV5-1	-	15	-	TRBJ1-3	TGCGCCAGCAGCCGAGACAGCCGCTCTGGAAACACCATATATTTT	CASSRDSRSGNTIYF
TRBV6-6	TRBD1	13	-	TRBJ1-2	TGTGCCAGCAGAAGGCAGGGGGCCCGAGGCTACACCTTC	CASRRQGARGYTF
TRBV6-1	-	16	-	TRBJ1-5	TGTGCCAGCAGTGAACAGATATATTGGCGCAATCAGCCCCAGCATTTT	CASSEQIYWRNQPQHF
TRBV5-1	-	14	-	TRBJ1-1	TGCGCCAGCAGCTGGTCCTCTGCGAACACTGAAGCTTTCTTT	CASSWSSANTEAFF
TRBV10-1	-	14	-	TRBJ2-2	TGCGCCAGCGCCCCGGCAGGGAGCACCGGGGAGCTGTTTTTT	CASAPAGSTGELFF
TRBV6-1	-	14	-	TRBJ2-7	TGTGCCAGCAGCAACGAGCTAATCTCCTACGAGCAGTACTTC	CASSNELISYEQYF
TRBV6-6	TRBD1	15	-	TRBJ1-5	TGTGCCAGCAGTTTACGGGACAGGGGCAATCAGCCCCAGCATTTT	CASSLRDRGNQPQHF
TRBV18	-	12	-	TRBJ2-3	TGTGCCAGCTCACCATATGCAGATACGCAGTATTTT	CASSPYADTQYF
TRBV19	-	14	-	TRBJ2-7	TGTGCCAGTAGGACGGGACACCTTGCCTACGAGCAGTACTTC	CASRTGHLAYEQYF